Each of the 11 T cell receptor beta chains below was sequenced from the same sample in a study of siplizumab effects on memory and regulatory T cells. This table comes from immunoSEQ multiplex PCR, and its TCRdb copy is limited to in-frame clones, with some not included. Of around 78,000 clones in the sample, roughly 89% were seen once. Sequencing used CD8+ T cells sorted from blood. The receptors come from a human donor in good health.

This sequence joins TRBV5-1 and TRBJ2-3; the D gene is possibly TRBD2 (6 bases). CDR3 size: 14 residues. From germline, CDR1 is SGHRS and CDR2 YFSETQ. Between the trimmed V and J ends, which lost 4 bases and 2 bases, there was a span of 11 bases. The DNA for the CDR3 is TGCGCCAGCAGCCCGGACTATGACACAGATACGCAGTATTTT. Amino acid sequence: CASSPDYDTDTQYF.

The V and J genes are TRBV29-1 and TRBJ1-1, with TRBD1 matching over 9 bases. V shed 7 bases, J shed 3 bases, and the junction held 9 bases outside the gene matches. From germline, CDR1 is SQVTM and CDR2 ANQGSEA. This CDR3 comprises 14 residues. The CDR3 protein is CSGSGTGLHTEAFF. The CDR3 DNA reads TGCAGCGGATCCGGGACAGGGTTGCACACTGAAGCTTTCTTT. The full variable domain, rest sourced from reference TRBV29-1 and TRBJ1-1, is SAVISQKPSRDICQRGTSLTIQCQVDSQVTMMFWYRQQPGQSLTLIATANQGSEATYESGFVIDKFPISRPNLTFSTLTVSNMSPEDSSIYLCSGSGTGLHTEAFFGQGTRLTVV.

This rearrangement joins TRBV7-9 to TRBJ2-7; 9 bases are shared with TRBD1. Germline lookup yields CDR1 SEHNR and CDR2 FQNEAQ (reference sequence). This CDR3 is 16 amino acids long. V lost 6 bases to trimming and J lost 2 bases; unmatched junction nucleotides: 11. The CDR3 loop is CASRVLRRTGAYEQYF. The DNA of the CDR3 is TGTGCCAGCAGGGTATTGAGAAGGACAGGGGCCTACGAGCAGTACTTC.

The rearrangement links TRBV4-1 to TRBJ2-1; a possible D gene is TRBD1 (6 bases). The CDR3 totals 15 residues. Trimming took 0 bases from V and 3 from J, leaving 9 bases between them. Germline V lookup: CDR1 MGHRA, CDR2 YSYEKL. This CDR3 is CASSQDRDNYNEQFF. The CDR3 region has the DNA TGCGCCAGCAGCCAAGACCGGGACAACTACAATGAGCAGTTCTTC.

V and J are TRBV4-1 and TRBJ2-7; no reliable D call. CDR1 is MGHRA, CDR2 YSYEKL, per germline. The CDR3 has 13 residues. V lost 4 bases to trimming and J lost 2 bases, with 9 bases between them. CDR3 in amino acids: CASSRTPTYEQYF. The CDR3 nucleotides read TGCGCCAGCAGCCGGACCCCGACCTACGAGCAGTACTTC.

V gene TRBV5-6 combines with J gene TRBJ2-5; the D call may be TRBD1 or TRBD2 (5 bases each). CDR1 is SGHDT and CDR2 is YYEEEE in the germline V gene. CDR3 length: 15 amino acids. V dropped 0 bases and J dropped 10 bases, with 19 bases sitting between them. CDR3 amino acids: CASSLVGTGQDGQYF. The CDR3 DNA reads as TGTGCCAGCAGCTTGGTGGGGACGGGTCAGGATGGCCAGTACTTC.

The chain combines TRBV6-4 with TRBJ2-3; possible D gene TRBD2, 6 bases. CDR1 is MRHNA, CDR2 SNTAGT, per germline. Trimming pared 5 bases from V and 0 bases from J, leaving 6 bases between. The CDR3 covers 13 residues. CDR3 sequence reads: CASSSGSTDTQYF. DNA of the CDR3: TGTGCCAGCAGTAGCGGGAGCACAGATACGCAGTATTTT.

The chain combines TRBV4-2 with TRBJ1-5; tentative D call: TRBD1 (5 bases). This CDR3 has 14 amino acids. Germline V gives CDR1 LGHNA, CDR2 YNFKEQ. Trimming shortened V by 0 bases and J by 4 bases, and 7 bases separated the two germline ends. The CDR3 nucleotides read TGTGCCAGCAGCCAAGACGAGGGGAATCAGCCCCAGCATTTT. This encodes CASSQDEGNQPQHF.

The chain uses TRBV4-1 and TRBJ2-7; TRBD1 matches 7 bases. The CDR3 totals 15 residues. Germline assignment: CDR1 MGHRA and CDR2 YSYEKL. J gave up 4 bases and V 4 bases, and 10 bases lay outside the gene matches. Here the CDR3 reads CASSPREGGSYEQYF. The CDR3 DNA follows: TGCGCCAGCAGCCCCCGGGAAGGGGGCTCTTACGAGCAGTACTTC.

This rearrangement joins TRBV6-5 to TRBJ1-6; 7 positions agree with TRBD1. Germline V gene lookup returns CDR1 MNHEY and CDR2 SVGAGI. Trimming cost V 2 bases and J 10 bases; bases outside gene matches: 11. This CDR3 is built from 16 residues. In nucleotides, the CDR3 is TGTGCCAGCAGTTACCAAACTACAGGGGAACTATCACCCCTCCACTTT. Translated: CASSYQTTGELSPLHF.

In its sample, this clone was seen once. The CDR3 nucleotides read TGTGCCAGCAGTTCCACTTACGACTGGTACAGGGGGAACTATGGCTACACCTTC. It is translated as CASSSTYDWYRGNYGYTF. The chain has TRBV27 and TRBJ1-2; 8 nucleotides line up with TRBD1. V lost 4 bases, J lost 2 bases, and 15 bases stayed unmatched. The CDR3 is made up of 18 amino acids. Germline lookup yields CDR1 MNHEY and CDR2 SMNVEV (reference sequence).